This record looks at one TCR beta chain sequence and its context. These data come from a study of radiotherapy plus CTLA-4 blockade in lung cancer. Generated by immunoSEQ multiplex PCR, the TCRdb table keeps only in-frame clones and is missing some. The repertoire holds around 130,000 clones, over 80% seen once, with more than 6.5% in the top ten. The CDR3 consists of 12 residues. Trimming took off 1 base at V and 10 bases at J, with 9 bases between the two ends. CDR1 and CDR2 from the germline V gene are SGHRS and YFSETQ. The chain combines TRBV5-1 with TRBJ2-1, with D tentatively TRBD2 (6 bases). The origin of this receptor is a human donor with non-small cell lung cancer that progressed on radiotherapy plus ipilimumab. The material was peripheral blood, obtained from a patient treated with radiotherapy plus ipilimumab. In DNA, the CDR3 is TGCGCCAGCAGCTTGCCTAGCGAAGAGCAGTTCTTC. The encoded protein is CASSLPSEEQFF.